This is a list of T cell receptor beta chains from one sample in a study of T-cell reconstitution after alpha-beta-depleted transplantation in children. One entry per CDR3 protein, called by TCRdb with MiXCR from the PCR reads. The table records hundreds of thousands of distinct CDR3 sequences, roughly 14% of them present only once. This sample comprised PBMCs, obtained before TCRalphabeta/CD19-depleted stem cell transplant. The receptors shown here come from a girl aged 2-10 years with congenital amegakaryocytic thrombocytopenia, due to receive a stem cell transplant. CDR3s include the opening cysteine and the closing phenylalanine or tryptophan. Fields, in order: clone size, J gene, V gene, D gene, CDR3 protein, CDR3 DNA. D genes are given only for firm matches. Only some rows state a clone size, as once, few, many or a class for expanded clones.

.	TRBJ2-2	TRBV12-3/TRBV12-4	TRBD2	CASTEIAGGELFF	TGTGCCAGCACCGAAATAGCGGGCGGGGAGCTGTTTTTT
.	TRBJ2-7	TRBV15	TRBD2	CATGPGLAYEQYF	TGTGCCACCGGACCGGGACTAGCCTACGAGCAGTACTTC
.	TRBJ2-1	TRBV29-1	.	CSVEVPPRFILTYNEQFF	TGCAGCGTTGAAGTTCCCCCCCGCTTTATCCTTACCTACAATGAGCAGTTCTTC
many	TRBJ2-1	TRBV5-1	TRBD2	CASSLGLAPHNEQFF	TGCGCCAGCAGCTTGGGACTAGCGCCTCACAATGAGCAGTTCTTC
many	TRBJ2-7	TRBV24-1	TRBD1	CATSDAGTGNYEQYF	TGTGCCACCAGTGACGCCGGGACAGGGAATTACGAGCAGTACTTC
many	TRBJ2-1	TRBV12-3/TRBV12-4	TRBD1	CASSTGTGNYNEQFF	TGTGCCAGCAGCACCGGGACAGGGAACTACAATGAGCAGTTCTTC
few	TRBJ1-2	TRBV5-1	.	CASSLRTPDYGYTF	TGCGCCAGCAGCTTGCGGACACCCGACTATGGCTACACCTTC
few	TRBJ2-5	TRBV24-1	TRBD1	CATSDLRGQGWETQYF	TGTGCCACCAGTGATTTAAGGGGACAGGGGTGGGAGACCCAGTACTTC
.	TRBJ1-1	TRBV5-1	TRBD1	CASSPRTGRYTEAFF	TGCGCCAGCAGCCCGAGGACAGGGCGTTACACTGAAGCTTTCTTT
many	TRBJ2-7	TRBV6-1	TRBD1	CASSTTGNSYEQYF	TGTGCCAGCAGTACGACAGGGAACTCCTACGAGCAGTACTTC
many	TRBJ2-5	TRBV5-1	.	CASSLAAGANQETQYF	TGCGCCAGCAGCTTAGCGGCAGGAGCGAACCAAGAGACCCAGTACTTC
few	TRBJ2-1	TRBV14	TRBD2	CASSQDPLVAGGPNEQFF	TGTGCCAGCAGCCAAGACCCACTGGTTGCGGGAGGGCCCAATGAGCAGTTCTTC
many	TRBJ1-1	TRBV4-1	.	CASSQDRGRDYTEAFF	TGCGCCAGCAGCCAAGATCGTGGGAGGGATTACACTGAAGCTTTCTTT
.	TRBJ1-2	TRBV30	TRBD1	CAWTLGQGLFGYTF	TGTGCCTGGACCCTGGGACAGGGACTATTTGGCTACACCTTC
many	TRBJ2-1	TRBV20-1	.	CSASLERINEQFF	TGCAGTGCTAGTCTGGAGAGGATCAATGAGCAGTTCTTC
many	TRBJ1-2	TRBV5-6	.	CASSSDGPYTF	TGTGCCAGCAGCTCGGACGGACCCTACACCTTC
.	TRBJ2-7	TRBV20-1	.	CSARASVYYEQYF	TGCAGCGCTCGCGCTAGCGTGTACTACGAGCAGTACTTC